There are a few counts of the clone carrying this TCR beta chain. No antigen is known for it. The record originates from a study of shared clonotypes between healthy human individuals. Study-level results: Sampling covered nothing but blood. Tissue TCR repertoires likely differ from those found in blood.

V was clipped by 2 bases and J by 8 bases, with 16 bases between them. Germline V CDR1 and CDR2: MNHNS, SASEGT. The CDR3 consists of 15 residues. Evenly divided among several immunoSEQ plates was the genomic DNA of each subset. Methods used by the authors: Junction-only sequences without quality scores were provided by ImmunoSEQ, so filtering was different. The assay was immunoSEQ multiplex PCR, and TCRdb's table has in-frame clones only and misses some. The D gene and trimming were derived from the DNA, and the V and J assignments and clone size from that table. This table holds about a million clones, roughly 72% found once.

This clonotype originated in a man younger than 35 in good health. The sample taken for sequencing was memory CD4+ T cells sorted from blood. As to subset: CD45RA-negative fraction. The chain joins TRBV6-1 to TRBJ2-1; D assignment may be TRBD1 or TRBD2 (5 bases each). The CDR3 DNA follows: TGTGCCAGCAGTGAAATCACGGGGCTTTCGGATGAGCAGTTCTTC. Amino acid sequence: CASSEITGLSDEQFF.